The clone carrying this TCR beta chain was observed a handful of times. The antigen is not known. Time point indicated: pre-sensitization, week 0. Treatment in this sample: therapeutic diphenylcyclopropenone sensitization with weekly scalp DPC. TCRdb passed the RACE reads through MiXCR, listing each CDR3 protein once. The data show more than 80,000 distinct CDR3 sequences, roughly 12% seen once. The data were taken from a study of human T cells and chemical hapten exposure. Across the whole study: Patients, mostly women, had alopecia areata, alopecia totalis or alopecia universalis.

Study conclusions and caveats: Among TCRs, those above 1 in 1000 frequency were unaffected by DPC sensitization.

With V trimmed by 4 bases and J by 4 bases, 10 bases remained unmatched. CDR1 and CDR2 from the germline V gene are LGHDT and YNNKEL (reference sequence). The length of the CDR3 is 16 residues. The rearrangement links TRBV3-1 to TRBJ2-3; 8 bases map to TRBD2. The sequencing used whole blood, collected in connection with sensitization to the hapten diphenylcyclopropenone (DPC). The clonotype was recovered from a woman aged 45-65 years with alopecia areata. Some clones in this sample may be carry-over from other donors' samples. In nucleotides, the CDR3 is TGTGCCAGCAGCCCCTGGACCCCGGGGGGGGCAGATACGCAGTATTTT. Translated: CASSPWTPGGADTQYF.